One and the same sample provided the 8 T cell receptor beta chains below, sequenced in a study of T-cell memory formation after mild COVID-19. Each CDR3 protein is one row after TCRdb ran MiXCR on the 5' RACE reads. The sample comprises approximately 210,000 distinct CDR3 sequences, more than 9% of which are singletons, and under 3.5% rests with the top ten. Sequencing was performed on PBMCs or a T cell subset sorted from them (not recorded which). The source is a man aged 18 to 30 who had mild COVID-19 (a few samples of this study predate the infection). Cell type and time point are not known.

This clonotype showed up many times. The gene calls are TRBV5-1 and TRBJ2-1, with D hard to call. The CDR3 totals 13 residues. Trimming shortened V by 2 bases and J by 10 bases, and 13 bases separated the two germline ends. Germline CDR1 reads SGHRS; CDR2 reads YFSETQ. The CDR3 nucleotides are TGCGCCAGCAGCTTCGCCCTCCCCGGAGAGCAGTTCTTC. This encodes CASSFALPGEQFF.

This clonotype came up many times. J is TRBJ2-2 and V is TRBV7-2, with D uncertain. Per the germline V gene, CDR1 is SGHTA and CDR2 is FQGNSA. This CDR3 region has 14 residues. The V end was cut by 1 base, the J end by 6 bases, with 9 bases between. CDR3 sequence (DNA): TGTGCCAGCAGCTTAGATATGGTAGCCGGGGAGCTGTTTTTT. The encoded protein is CASSLDMVAGELFF.

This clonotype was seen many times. The DNA for the CDR3 is TGTGCCAGCAGTAGGACAGGGGGCGATGGCAATCAGCCCCAGCATTTT. As protein: CASSRTGGDGNQPQHF. J is TRBJ1-5 and V is TRBV28, with 11 bases that match TRBD1. This CDR3 spans 16 amino acids. After removal of 5 bases from V and 2 bases from J, the junction contained 5 bases not matched to a gene. CDR1 and CDR2 (germline): MDHEN, SYDVKM.

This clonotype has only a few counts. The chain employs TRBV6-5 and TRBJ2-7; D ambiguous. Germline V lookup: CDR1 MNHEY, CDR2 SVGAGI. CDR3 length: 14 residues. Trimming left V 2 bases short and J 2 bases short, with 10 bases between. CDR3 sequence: CASSYPGPTYEQYF. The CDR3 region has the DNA TGTGCCAGCAGTTACCCTGGCCCTACCTACGAGCAGTACTTC.

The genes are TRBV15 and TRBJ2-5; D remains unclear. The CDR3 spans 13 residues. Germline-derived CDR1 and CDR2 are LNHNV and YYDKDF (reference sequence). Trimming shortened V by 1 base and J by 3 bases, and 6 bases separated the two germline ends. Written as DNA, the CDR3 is TGTGCCACCAGCAGAGTGGTCGAAGAGACCCAGTACTTC. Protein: CATSRVVEETQYF.

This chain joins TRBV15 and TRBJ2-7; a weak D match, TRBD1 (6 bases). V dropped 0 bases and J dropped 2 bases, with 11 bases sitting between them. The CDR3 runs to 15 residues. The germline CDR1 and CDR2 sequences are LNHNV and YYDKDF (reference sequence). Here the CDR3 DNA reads TGTGCCACCAGCAGAGATGCAGGACAGACCTACGAGCAGTACTTC. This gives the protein CATSRDAGQTYEQYF.

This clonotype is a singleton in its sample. Written as DNA, the CDR3 is TGTGCCAGCAGCTTCCCGGGAGGGAAACTTTATAGCACAGATACGCAGTATTTT. This gives the protein CASSFPGGKLYSTDTQYF. J is TRBJ2-3 and V is TRBV5-6; 8 bases map to TRBD2. Germline values: CDR1 SGHDT, CDR2 YYEEEE. J was trimmed by 0 bases and V by 2 bases; bases with no gene match: 11. This CDR3 has 18 amino acids.

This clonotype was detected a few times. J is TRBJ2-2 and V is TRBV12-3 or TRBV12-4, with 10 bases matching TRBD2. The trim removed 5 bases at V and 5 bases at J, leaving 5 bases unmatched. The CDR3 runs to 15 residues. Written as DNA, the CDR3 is TGTGCCAGCAGTCCCCTAGCGGGGGAGACCGGGGAGCTGTTTTTT. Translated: CASSPLAGETGELFF.